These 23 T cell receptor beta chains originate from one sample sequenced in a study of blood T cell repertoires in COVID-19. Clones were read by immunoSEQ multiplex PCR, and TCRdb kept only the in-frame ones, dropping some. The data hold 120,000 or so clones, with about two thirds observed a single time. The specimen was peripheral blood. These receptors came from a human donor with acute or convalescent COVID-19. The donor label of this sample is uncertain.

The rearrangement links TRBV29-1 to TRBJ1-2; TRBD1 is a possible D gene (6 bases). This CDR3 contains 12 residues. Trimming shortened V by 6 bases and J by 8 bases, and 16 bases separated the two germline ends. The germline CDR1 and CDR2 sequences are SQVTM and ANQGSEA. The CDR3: CSVLGGSRGYTF. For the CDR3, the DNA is TGCAGCGTGTTAGGGGGATCGAGGGGCTACACCTTC.

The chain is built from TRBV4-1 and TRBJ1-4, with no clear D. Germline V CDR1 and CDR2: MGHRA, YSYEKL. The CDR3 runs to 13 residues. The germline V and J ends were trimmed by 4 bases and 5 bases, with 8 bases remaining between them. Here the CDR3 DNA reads TGCGCCAGCAGCCGATGGAGGAATGAAAAACTGTTTTTT. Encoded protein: CASSRWRNEKLFF.

The CDR3 DNA follows: TGTGCCAGCAGCTTAGCAGGGGCTACGCAGTATTTT. Amino acids: CASSLAGATQYF. This chain links TRBV7-2 with TRBJ2-3, with a weak D call TRBD1 (5 bases). V dropped 0 bases and J dropped 8 bases, with 6 bases sitting between them. Germline CDR1 and CDR2: SGHTA and FQGNSA. This CDR3 region has 12 residues.

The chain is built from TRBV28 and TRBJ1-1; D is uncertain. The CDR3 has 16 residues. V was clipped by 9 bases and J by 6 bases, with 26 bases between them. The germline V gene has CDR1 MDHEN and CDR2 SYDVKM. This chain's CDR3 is CASMALIGLGGPEAFF. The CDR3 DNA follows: TGTGCCAGTATGGCCTTGATCGGACTCGGAGGTCCTGAAGCTTTCTTT.

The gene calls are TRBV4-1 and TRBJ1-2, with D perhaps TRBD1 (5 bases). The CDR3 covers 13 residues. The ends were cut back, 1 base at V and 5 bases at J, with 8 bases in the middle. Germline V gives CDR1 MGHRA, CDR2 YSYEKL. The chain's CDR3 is CASSQVGGYGYTF. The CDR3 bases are TGCGCCAGCAGCCAAGTGGGGGGGTATGGCTACACCTTC.

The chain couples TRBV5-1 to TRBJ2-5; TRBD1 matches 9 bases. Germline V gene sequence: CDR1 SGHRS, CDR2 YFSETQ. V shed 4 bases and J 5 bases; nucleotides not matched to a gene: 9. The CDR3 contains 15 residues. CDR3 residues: CASSPPLDRGETQYF. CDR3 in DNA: TGCGCCAGCAGCCCCCCTCTAGACAGGGGGGAGACCCAGTACTTC.

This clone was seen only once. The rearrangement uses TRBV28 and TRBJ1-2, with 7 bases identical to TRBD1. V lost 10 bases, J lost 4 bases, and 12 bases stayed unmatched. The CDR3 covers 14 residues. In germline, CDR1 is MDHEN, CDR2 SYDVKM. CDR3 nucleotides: TGTGCCACCGCTAGGGACAGCCTAATCTATGGCTACACCTTC. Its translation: CATARDSLIYGYTF.

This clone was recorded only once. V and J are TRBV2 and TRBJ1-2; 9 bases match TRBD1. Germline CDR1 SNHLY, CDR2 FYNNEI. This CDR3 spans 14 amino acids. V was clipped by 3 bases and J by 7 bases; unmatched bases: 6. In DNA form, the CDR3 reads TGTGCCAGCAGTGATGGGACAGGGCTTGGTGGCTACACCTTC. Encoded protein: CASSDGTGLGGYTF.

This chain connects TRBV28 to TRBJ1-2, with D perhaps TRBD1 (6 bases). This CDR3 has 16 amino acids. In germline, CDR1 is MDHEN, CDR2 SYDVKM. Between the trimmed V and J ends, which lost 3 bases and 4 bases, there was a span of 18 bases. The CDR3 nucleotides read TGTGCCAGCAGTTTGCTAACAGGGATCGGCTTCTATGGCTACACCTTC. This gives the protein CASSLLTGIGFYGYTF.

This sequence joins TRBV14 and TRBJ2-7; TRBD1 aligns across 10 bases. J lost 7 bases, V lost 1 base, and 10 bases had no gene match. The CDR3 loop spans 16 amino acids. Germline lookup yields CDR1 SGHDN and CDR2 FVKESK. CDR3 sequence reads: CASSQAGTGALWEQYF. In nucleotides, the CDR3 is TGTGCCAGCAGCCAAGCTGGGACAGGGGCCCTTTGGGAGCAGTACTTC.

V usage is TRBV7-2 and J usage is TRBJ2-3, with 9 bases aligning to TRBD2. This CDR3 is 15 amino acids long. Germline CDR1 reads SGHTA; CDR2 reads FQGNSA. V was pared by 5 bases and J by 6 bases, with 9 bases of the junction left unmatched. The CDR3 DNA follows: TGTGCCAGCAGCATGGGACTAGCTCTGTGGGATACGCAGTATTTT. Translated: CASSMGLALWDTQYF.

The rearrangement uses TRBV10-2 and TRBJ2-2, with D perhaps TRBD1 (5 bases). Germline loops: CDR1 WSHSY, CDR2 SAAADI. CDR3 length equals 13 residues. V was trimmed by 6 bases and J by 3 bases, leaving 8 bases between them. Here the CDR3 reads CASRSRDTGELFF. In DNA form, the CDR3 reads TGCGCCAGCAGGTCCAGGGACACCGGGGAGCTGTTTTTT.

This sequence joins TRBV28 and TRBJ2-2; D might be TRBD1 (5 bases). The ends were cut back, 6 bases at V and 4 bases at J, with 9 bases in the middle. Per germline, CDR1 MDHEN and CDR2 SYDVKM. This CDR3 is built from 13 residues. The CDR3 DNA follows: TGTGCCAGCAGCGACACAGGCACCGGGGAGCTGTTTTTT. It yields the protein CASSDTGTGELFF.

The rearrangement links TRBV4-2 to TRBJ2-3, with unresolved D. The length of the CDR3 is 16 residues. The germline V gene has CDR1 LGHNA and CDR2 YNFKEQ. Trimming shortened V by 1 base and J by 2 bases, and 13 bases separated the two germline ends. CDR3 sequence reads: CASSQGSSTSTDTQYF. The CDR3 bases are TGTGCCAGCAGCCAAGGCTCTAGTACTTCCACAGATACGCAGTATTTT.

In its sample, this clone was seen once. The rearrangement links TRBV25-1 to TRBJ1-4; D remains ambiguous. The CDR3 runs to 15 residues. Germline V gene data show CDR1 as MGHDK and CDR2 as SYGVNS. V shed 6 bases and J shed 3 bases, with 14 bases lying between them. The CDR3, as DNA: TGTGCCAGCAGGGCGAAGGGAGATTCTAATGAAAAACTGTTTTTT. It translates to CASRAKGDSNEKLFF.

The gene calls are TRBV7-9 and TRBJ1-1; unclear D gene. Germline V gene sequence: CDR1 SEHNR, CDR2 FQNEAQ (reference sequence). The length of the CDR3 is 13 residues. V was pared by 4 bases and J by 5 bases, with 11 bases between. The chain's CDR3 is CASSSIAGTEAFF. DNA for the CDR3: TGTGCCAGCAGCTCCATAGCGGGGACTGAAGCTTTCTTT.

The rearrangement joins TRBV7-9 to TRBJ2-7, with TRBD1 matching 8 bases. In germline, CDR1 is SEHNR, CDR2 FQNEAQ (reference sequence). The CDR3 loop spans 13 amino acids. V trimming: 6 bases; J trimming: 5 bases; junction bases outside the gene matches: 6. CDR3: CASRRTGFNEQYV. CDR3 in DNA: TGTGCCAGCAGACGGACAGGGTTTAACGAGCAGTACGTC.

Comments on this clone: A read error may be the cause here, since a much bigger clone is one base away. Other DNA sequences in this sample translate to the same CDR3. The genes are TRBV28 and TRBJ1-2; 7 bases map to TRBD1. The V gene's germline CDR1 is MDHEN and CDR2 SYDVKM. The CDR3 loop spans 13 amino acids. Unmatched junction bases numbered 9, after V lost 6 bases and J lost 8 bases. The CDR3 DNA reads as TGTGCCAGCAGCCCCCCAGGGGGATGGGGCTACACCTTC. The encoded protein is CASSPPGGWGYTF.

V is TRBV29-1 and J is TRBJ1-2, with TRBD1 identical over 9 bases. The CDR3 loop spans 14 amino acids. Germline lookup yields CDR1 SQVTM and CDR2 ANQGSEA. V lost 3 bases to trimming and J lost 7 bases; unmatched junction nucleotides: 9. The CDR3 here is CSVEYGQGWGGYTF. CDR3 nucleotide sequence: TGCAGCGTTGAGTATGGACAGGGGTGGGGTGGCTACACCTTC.

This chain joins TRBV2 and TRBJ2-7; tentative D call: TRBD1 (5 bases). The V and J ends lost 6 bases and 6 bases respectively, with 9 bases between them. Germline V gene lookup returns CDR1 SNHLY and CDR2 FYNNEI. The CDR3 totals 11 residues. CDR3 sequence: CASSAGSEQYV. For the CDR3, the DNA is TGTGCCAGCAGCGCAGGGTCCGAGCAGTACGTC.

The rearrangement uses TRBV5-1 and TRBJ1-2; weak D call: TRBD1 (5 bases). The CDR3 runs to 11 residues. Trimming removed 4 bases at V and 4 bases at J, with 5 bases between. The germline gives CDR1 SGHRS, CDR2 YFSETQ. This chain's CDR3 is CASSQGYGYTF. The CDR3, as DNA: TGCGCCAGCAGCCAGGGCTATGGCTACACCTTC.

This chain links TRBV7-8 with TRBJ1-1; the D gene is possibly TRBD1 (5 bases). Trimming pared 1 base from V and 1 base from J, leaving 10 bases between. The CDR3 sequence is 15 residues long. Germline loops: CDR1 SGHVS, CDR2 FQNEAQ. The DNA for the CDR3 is TGTGCCAGCAGCTTAGGAAGGGGAGGGAACACTGAAGCTTTCTTT. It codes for CASSLGRGGNTEAFF.

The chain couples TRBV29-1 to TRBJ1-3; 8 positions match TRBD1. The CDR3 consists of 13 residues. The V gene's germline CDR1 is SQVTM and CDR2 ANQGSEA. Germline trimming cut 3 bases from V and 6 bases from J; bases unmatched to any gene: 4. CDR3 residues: CSVDLTGANTIYF. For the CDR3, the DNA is TGCAGCGTTGACCTGACAGGGGCAAACACCATATATTTT.